The clone carrying this TCR beta chain was seen only a few times. Its antigen remains unknown. The germline gives CDR1 SEHNR, CDR2 FQNEAQ (reference sequence). V gave up 4 bases and J gave up 0 bases, with 7 bases separating them. The CDR3 loop spans 15 amino acids. Peptide-pool stimulation followed by sequencing identified expanded antigen-specific CD4+ clonotypes in the ViraFEST assay. Culture lasted around eleven days before CD4+ T cell isolation. Participants each got two BNT162b2 or mRNA-1273 vaccine doses. This specimen belongs to a study of vaccination effects on CD4 cells after COVID-19. Study in general: Post-vaccine specimens arrived a median 72 days past the second dose.

Only in-frame clones appear in the TCRdb table, and some are missing; sequencing was by immunoSEQ multiplex PCR. The data contain tens of thousands of clones, more than 70% of them seen just once; the ten biggest clones take up around 1.2%. Here the sequenced sample was CD4+ T cells from PBMCs cultured with HCoV-229E spike peptides, taken after COVID-19 vaccination. The receptor was isolated from a human donor who received a COVID-19 vaccine. The chain is built from TRBV7-9 and TRBJ2-6; no definite D call. The CDR3 nucleotides are TGTGCCAGCAGCTCCTGGGGCTCTGGGGCCAACGTCCTGACTTTC. Translating gives CASSSWGSGANVLTF.